The rows below give T cell receptor beta chains drawn from one sample of a study of T cell changes during pregnancy in multiple sclerosis. Some clones are missing from TCRdb's copy, which holds only in-frame ones; the method was immunoSEQ multiplex PCR. The sample records 60,000 to 90,000 clones, about 92% being singletons. The sample consisted of peripheral blood, taken after pregnancy. Source of these receptors: a female donor in good health, enrolled as a control in a pregnancy study. CDR3s include the opening cysteine and the closing phenylalanine or tryptophan. Each record gives: clone size, D gene, V gene, J gene, CDR3 protein. D genes are given only for firm matches. Clone size appears in some rows only: once, few, many, or a class for an expanded clone.

.	TRBD2	TRBV5-1	TRBJ2-7	CASSLDSSGKNHEQYF
.	TRBD1	TRBV7-8	TRBJ1-2	CASSPRQGPGYTF
.	TRBD1	TRBV19	TRBJ1-5	CASSIVGTGAQPQHF
.	.	TRBV4-1	TRBJ1-2	CASSLREKYGYTF
.	.	TRBV7-9	TRBJ2-5	CASSETQGFETQYF
.	.	TRBV10-2	TRBJ1-6	CASSANRSGSPLHF
.	TRBD1	TRBV7-3	TRBJ2-1	CASSSGTGLNEQFF
.	TRBD1	TRBV7-3	TRBJ2-7	CASSQGGPLSYEQYF
once	TRBD2	TRBV5-1	TRBJ2-5	CASSPTSGGRETQYF
.	TRBD2	TRBV18	TRBJ2-1	CASNRGGGLNEQFF
.	.	TRBV2	TRBJ2-7	CASFDSRNPQYGQYF